This entry lists 4 T cell receptor beta chains sequenced from one sample in a study of control samples from healthy donors and cancer patients. Clones were sequenced by immunoSEQ multiplex PCR, and TCRdb holds only the in-frame ones, with some missing. The data contain about 170,000 clones, roughly 89% of them seen just once; the ten biggest clones take up over 1.2%. Sequencing input: blood. The source is a young woman in good health.

V is TRBV10-3 and J is TRBJ2-3; D remains unclear. The germline CDR1 and CDR2 sequences are ENHRY and SYGVKD. Trimming cost V 6 bases and J 4 bases, with 14 bases left between them. The CDR3 sequence is 14 residues long. In DNA form, the CDR3 reads TGTGCCATCAGCGAACCCCGAGTACCAGATACGCAGTATTTT. This encodes CAISEPRVPDTQYF.

This clone occurred a few times. The chain uses TRBV6-1 and TRBJ2-1; no clear D gene. This CDR3 has 14 amino acids. CDR1 and CDR2 from the germline V gene are MNHNS and SASEGT. V was cut by 1 base and J by 5 bases, with 9 bases left in between. The CDR3 protein is CASSEGVGNNEQFF. For the CDR3, the DNA is TGTGCCAGCAGTGAAGGGGTGGGAAACAATGAGCAGTTCTTC.

This clone was picked up one time. V and J are TRBV27 and TRBJ2-2; no clear D gene. V gave up 0 bases and J gave up 1 base, with 3 bases separating them. Germline V gene lookup returns CDR1 MNHEY and CDR2 SMNVEV (reference sequence). This CDR3 spans 14 amino acids. CDR3 sequence: CASSLSGNTGELFF. CDR3 nucleotides: TGTGCCAGCAGTTTATCGGGGAACACCGGGGAGCTGTTTTTT.

The V and J genes are TRBV10-1 and TRBJ2-7; 7 nucleotides line up with TRBD1. Germline values: CDR1 WNHNN, CDR2 SYGVQD (reference sequence). V lost 3 bases, J lost 3 bases, and 5 bases stayed unmatched. The CDR3 spans 14 residues. This chain's CDR3 is CASSEGAGGYEQYF. The CDR3 DNA sequence: TGCGCCAGCAGTGAAGGGGCAGGGGGCTACGAGCAGTACTTC.